This record looks at one T cell receptor (beta chain) sequence and its context. Its antigen is not yet known. In light of the paper, this sample's time point label describes: major or complete molecular response after front-line TKI therapy. Some 17 CML patients made up the patient cohort, and matched post-remission samples were obtained for some of these patients. The method was bulk RNA-seq. The TruSeq Stranded RNA sample prep kit was used to generate libraries of poly-A-enriched mRNA from an input of approximately 1 ug total RNA. Every sample was sequenced in triplicate, with paired-end sequencing run on a HiSeq 2500. Each mate in the RNA-seq data had a read length of 125 nucleotides. For the original study's pipeline: Reads were trimmed and aligned to hg38 with STAR v2.7, with quality control by FASTQC, RSeQC and multiqc. Salmon 0.14.1 was used to quantify gene expression levels as transcripts per million (TPM). The results of principal component analysis suggested that neither trial, library batch, sequencing batch, treatment regimen nor sex drove the transcriptomic profiles. Reads reprocessed by TCRdb are summarized as one entry per CDR3 protein sequence, and DNA is absent. TCRdb, rather than the study authors, made the V and J calls. This sample holds hundreds of distinct CDR3 sequences; 98% were observed only once. Of the sample, approximately 7.6% is held by the ten largest clones.

This sample is drawn from a study of alternative splicing in chronic myeloid leukemia remission (TCRdb year 2020). About the study as a whole: Remission specimens from the trials were collected at major or complete molecular response, at 12 or 24 months of TKI therapy. The French Persistem study contributed nine CML samples, of which seven were diagnostic and two were matched remission samples. Nine or ten diagnostic specimens, together with matched remission specimens, were obtained from the RESIST (imatinib), ENESTxtnd (nilotinib) and PINNACLE (nilotinib plus pegylated interferon) trials. Trizol was used to extract total RNA from peripheral blood mononuclear cells of the diagnosis, remission and control samples. Median ages were 54 years at diagnosis, about 60 at remission and around 37 for healthy controls. Peripheral blood from chronic-phase CML patients at diagnosis and remission was profiled by RNA sequencing and compared with healthy donors. Trial diagnostic specimens were total leukocytes from peripheral blood collected in EDTA. Female/male counts of 11/5 were recorded for diagnosis samples, 8/3 for remission samples and 2/4 for controls.

Points the paper makes about the study in general: Blood cell composition varied strongly between timepoints, moving from enrichment of myeloid progenitors at diagnosis to enrichment of mature lymphoid cells at remission. At remission, blood cell composition had been reconfigured so that it resembled normal controls enriched in lymphoid cells.

The specimen was PBMCs or total blood leukocytes (not recorded which), collected during remission. This TCR derives from an adult with chronic myeloid leukemia.

The CDR3 in this case is CASSLNLLAGADTQYF. Rearrangement joined TRBV5-5 to TRBJ2-3; TCRdb outputs TRBD2, but without DNA this stays unchecked. Sequences SGHKS (CDR1) and YYEKEE (CDR2) are obtained from the germline V gene (reference sequence). The CDR3 spans 16 residues, from the cysteine through the phenylalanine. Nucleotide data are not available.